The clone carrying this TCR beta chain was recorded at least ten times. The CDR3 consists of 14 residues. V was trimmed by 4 bases and J by 1 base, leaving 9 bases between them. Germline V gene lookup returns CDR1 MNHEY and CDR2 SMNVEV (reference sequence). This record comes from a study of human T cells and chemical hapten exposure. Researchers extracted total RNA from unfractionated whole blood. Individual cDNA molecules received unique molecular identifiers in the library. One entry per CDR3 protein results from TCRdb running MiXCR on the 5' RACE reads. The sample lists tens of thousands of distinct CDR3 sequences, approximately 7.7% seen once, with 2% to 2.5% in the top ten.

This sequence originates from a male donor in good health. This chain links TRBV27 with TRBJ2-3; D uncertain. The CDR3 sequence is CASSYEVGTDTQYF. CDR3 sequence (DNA): TGTGCCAGCAGTTATGAGGTGGGCACAGATACGCAGTATTTT.